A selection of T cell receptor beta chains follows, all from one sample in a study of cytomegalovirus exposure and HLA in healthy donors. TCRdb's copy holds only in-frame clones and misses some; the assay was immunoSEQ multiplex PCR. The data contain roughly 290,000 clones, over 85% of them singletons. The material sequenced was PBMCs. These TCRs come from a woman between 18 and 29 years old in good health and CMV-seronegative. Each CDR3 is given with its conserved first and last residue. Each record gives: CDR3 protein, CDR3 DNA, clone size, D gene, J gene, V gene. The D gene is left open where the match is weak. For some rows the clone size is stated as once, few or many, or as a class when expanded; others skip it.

CDR3: CASSELGANTEAFF
DNA: TGTGCCAGCAGTGAACTTGGGGCGAACACTGAAGCTTTCTTT
size: NA
D: NA
J: TRBJ1-1
V: TRBV6-1

CDR3: CASSPPGQGALGYGYTF
DNA: TGTGCCAGCTCACCACCGGGACAGGGGGCGCTGGGCTATGGCTACACCTTC
size: NA
D: TRBD1
J: TRBJ1-2
V: TRBV18

CDR3: CASRSQTEAFF
DNA: TGTGCCAGCAGGTCCCAAACTGAAGCTTTCTTT
size: few
D: NA
J: TRBJ1-1
V: TRBV5-5

CDR3: CATSRDGRGDNEQFF
DNA: TGTGCCACCAGCAGAGATGGGCGGGGGGACAATGAGCAGTTCTTC
size: NA
D: TRBD2
J: TRBJ2-1
V: TRBV15

CDR3: CASSVGGGYNEQFF
DNA: TGTGCCAGCAGCGTAGGGGGGGGATACAATGAGCAGTTCTTC
size: few
D: TRBD2
J: TRBJ2-1
V: TRBV9

CDR3: CASSVDRGETQYF
DNA: TGTGCCAGCAGCGTAGATAGGGGGGAGACCCAGTACTTC
size: NA
D: NA
J: TRBJ2-5
V: TRBV9

CDR3: CASSAGGGSSYNEQFF
DNA: TGTGCCAGCAGCGCAGGCGGGGGTAGCTCCTACAATGAGCAGTTCTTC
size: NA
D: TRBD2
J: TRBJ2-1
V: TRBV9

CDR3: CTSSLQQVDTEAFF
DNA: TGCACCAGCAGTCTACAACAGGTGGACACTGAAGCTTTCTTT
size: NA
D: NA
J: TRBJ1-1
V: TRBV1

CDR3: CASSGQHQETQYF
DNA: TGTGCCAGTAGTGGACAGCACCAAGAGACCCAGTACTTC
size: NA
D: NA
J: TRBJ2-5
V: TRBV19

CDR3: CSSSRDSLSPLHF
DNA: TGTTCCAGCAGCCGGGACAGCCTTTCACCCCTCCACTTT
size: NA
D: TRBD1
J: TRBJ1-6
V: TRBV7-9

CDR3: CASCTSGVSTDTQYF
DNA: TGTGCCAGCTGTACTAGCGGGGTATCCACAGATACGCAGTATTTT
size: NA
D: TRBD2
J: TRBJ2-3
V: TRBV9

CDR3: CASSHGTGNEAFF
DNA: TGTGCCAGCAGCCACGGGACAGGGAACGAAGCTTTCTTT
size: NA
D: TRBD1
J: TRBJ1-1
V: TRBV4-2

CDR3: CASSPGGYGYTF
DNA: TGTGCCAGCAGTCCAGGGGGGTATGGCTACACCTTC
size: NA
D: TRBD1
J: TRBJ1-2
V: TRBV27

CDR3: CASSLAPGTGGGEQYF
DNA: TGCGCCAGCAGCTTGGCCCCTGGGACAGGGGGCGGCGAGCAGTACTTC
size: NA
D: TRBD1
J: TRBJ2-7
V: TRBV5-1

CDR3: CASSQGQGYYGYTF
DNA: TGTGCCAGCAGCCAAGGACAGGGCTACTATGGCTACACCTTC
size: NA
D: TRBD1
J: TRBJ1-2
V: TRBV14

CDR3: CASSTLPGEQYF
DNA: TGTGCCAGCAGCACCTTACCGGGCGAGCAGTACTTC
size: NA
D: NA
J: TRBJ2-7
V: TRBV7-9

CDR3: CASSQSNMWRLGYGYTF
DNA: TGTGCCAGCAGCCAAAGTAATATGTGGAGATTGGGCTATGGCTACACCTTC
size: once
D: NA
J: TRBJ1-2
V: TRBV14

CDR3: CASTRLAGGSSSGANVLTF
DNA: TGCGCCAGCACCAGACTAGCGGGGGGTTCCTCCTCTGGGGCCAACGTCCTGACTTTC
size: once
D: TRBD2
J: TRBJ2-6
V: TRBV4-1

CDR3: CSSSSEETQYF
DNA: TGTTCCAGCAGCTCGGAAGAGACCCAGTACTTC
size: NA
D: NA
J: TRBJ2-5
V: TRBV7-9

CDR3: CAWSVGATTTDTQYF
DNA: TGTGCCTGGAGTGTAGGGGCCACCACCACAGATACGCAGTATTTT
size: NA
D: NA
J: TRBJ2-3
V: TRBV30

CDR3: CASSIGSAGEQFF
DNA: TGTGCCAGTAGTATAGGGTCGGCGGGTGAGCAGTTCTTC
size: NA
D: NA
J: TRBJ2-1
V: TRBV19

CDR3: CASSPGTGGTYEQYF
DNA: TGTGCCAGCAGTCCCGGGACAGGGGGAACCTACGAGCAGTACTTC
size: once
D: TRBD1
J: TRBJ2-7
V: TRBV6-5

CDR3: CASSMTGGYNEQYF
DNA: TGTGCCAGCAGTATGACAGGGGGCTACAACGAGCAGTACTTC
size: NA
D: TRBD1
J: TRBJ2-7
V: TRBV2

CDR3: CASSIRGSGTYNEQFF
DNA: TGTGCCAGTAGTATACGGGGTAGCGGAACCTACAATGAGCAGTTCTTC
size: once
D: NA
J: TRBJ2-1
V: TRBV19

CDR3: CSVSTSGYEQYF
DNA: TGCAGCGTTTCGACTAGCGGCTACGAGCAGTACTTC
size: NA
D: TRBD2
J: TRBJ2-7
V: TRBV29-1

CDR3: CASRPTGLYGYTF
DNA: TGTGCCAGCAGACCAACAGGGCTCTATGGCTACACCTTC
size: NA
D: NA
J: TRBJ1-2
V: TRBV27

CDR3: CASRRLPNLYEQYF
DNA: TGTGCCAGCAGACGACTCCCGAATCTATACGAGCAGTACTTC
size: once
D: NA
J: TRBJ2-7
V: TRBV2

CDR3: CASSQSSYNSPLHF
DNA: TGTGCCAGCAGCCAGAGCTCCTATAATTCACCCCTCCACTTT
size: NA
D: NA
J: TRBJ1-6
V: TRBV16

CDR3: CASSATGAGNTIYF
DNA: TGTGCCAGTAGTGCGACAGGGGCTGGAAACACCATATATTTT
size: NA
D: TRBD1
J: TRBJ1-3
V: TRBV19

CDR3: CASSRSTGNYGYTF
DNA: TGTGCCAGCAGCCGGTCGACAGGGAACTATGGCTACACCTTC
size: NA
D: TRBD1
J: TRBJ1-2
V: TRBV16

CDR3: CASSNGVSTGNTIYF
DNA: TGTGCCAGCAGTAACGGGGTCTCAACTGGAAACACCATATATTTT
size: NA
D: NA
J: TRBJ1-3
V: TRBV6-5

CDR3: CASSARTLNTGELFF
DNA: TGTGCCAGCAGCGCGCGGACTCTGAACACCGGGGAGCTGTTTTTT
size: NA
D: NA
J: TRBJ2-2
V: TRBV11-2

CDR3: CASSFSQRQLYGYTF
DNA: TGTGCCAGCAGCTTCTCCCAACGCCAACTTTATGGCTACACCTTC
size: once
D: NA
J: TRBJ1-2
V: TRBV11-2

CDR3: CASSSTDYGYTF
DNA: TGCGCCAGCAGCTCTACAGACTATGGCTACACCTTC
size: NA
D: NA
J: TRBJ1-2
V: TRBV5-1

CDR3: CASSERGGVAKNIQYF
DNA: TGTGCCAGCAGTGAACGAGGAGGGGTGGCCAAAAACATTCAGTACTTC
size: NA
D: NA
J: TRBJ2-4
V: TRBV6-1

CDR3: CASSGLFGVAGGPGETQYF
DNA: TGTGCCAGCAGTGGCCTCTTCGGGGTAGCGGGGGGGCCCGGAGAGACCCAGTACTTC
size: NA
D: TRBD2
J: TRBJ2-5
V: TRBV6-1

CDR3: CSSSLGEGSEKLFF
DNA: TGTTCCAGCAGCTTAGGGGAGGGGAGCGAAAAACTGTTTTTT
size: once
D: NA
J: TRBJ1-4
V: TRBV7-9

CDR3: CASSPETAYEQYF
DNA: TGTGCCAGCAGCCCGGAGACAGCTTACGAGCAGTACTTC
size: NA
D: NA
J: TRBJ2-7
V: TRBV11-2

CDR3: CSSSLVLAGGPETYEQYF
DNA: TGTTCCAGCAGCTTGGTGCTAGCGGGGGGGCCGGAGACCTACGAGCAGTACTTC
size: NA
D: TRBD2
J: TRBJ2-7
V: TRBV7-9

CDR3: CAWLQQGVESPLHF
DNA: TGTGCCTGGCTACAACAGGGGGTAGAATCACCCCTCCACTTT
size: NA
D: TRBD1
J: TRBJ1-6
V: TRBV30

CDR3: CASSLVEVRGRGSTGELFF
DNA: TGTGCCAGCAGCTTAGTTGAGGTTCGCGGAAGGGGGAGCACCGGGGAGCTGTTTTTT
size: NA
D: NA
J: TRBJ2-2
V: TRBV7-8

CDR3: CASGGQGMHEQYF
DNA: TGCGCCAGCGGGGGACAGGGGATGCACGAGCAGTACTTC
size: NA
D: TRBD1
J: TRBJ2-7
V: TRBV10-1

CDR3: CASSVSQENTEAFF
DNA: TGTGCCAGCAGCGTCTCACAGGAGAACACTGAAGCTTTCTTT
size: NA
D: NA
J: TRBJ1-1
V: TRBV9

CDR3: CASSTTGQGARVNEKLFF
DNA: TGCGCCAGCAGCACGACAGGACAGGGCGCTAGGGTGAATGAAAAACTGTTTTTT
size: once
D: TRBD1
J: TRBJ1-4
V: TRBV5-1

CDR3: CASSHRGGLNTEAFF
DNA: TGCGCCAGCAGCCACCGGGGGGGATTGAACACTGAAGCTTTCTTT
size: NA
D: NA
J: TRBJ1-1
V: TRBV4-1

CDR3: CSVPGKNTGELFF
DNA: TGCAGCGTCCCCGGGAAGAACACCGGGGAGCTGTTTTTT
size: NA
D: NA
J: TRBJ2-2
V: TRBV29-1